This TCR beta chain was identified in a study of T cell repertoires in cytomegalovirus infection (dated by TCRdb to about 2019). Background on the whole study: The HLA type of each donor mattered for the analysis, because public TCR beta signatures pointed to carriage of CMV infection along with the matching HLA type. The investigation overall reported the following: Cumulative frequency of public TCR beta family members discriminated carriers of CMV infection plus the relevant HLA type in this cohort and an independent approximately 350-donor cohort. The ex vivo response was dominated by HLA-C-restricted CMV-specific TCR beta clonotypes, which also provided the single most frequent clonotype in two of eight donors.

This clonotype was observed a few times. There is no known antigen for this receptor. No per-base quality is available; no much larger clone lies one base away. The sequencer was an Illumina HiSeq 1500. TCRdb reran the public reads through fastp at Q25 and MiXCR, keeping productive beta chains. Each CDR3 protein gets just one entry, which takes the most common genes and DNA from the rows behind it. The sample has about 150,000 distinct CDR3 sequences on record, about a quarter of them singletons. The ten largest account for roughly 9.7% of the sample. The germline ends are 13 bases apart after V is trimmed by 1 base and J by 6 bases. In the germline V gene, CDR1 corresponds to SGHVS and CDR2 to FNYEAQ. From its cysteine to its phenylalanine, the CDR3 spans 14 amino acids. The CDR3 DNA has 42 bases and is translated from base 1.

This chain is built from TRBV7-6 and TRBJ2-7; TRBD2 is perhaps the D gene, given 5 matching bases. This sequence was found in a human donor in good health (CMV status not recorded). Some clones in this sample may be carry-over from other donors' samples. Sample: PBMCs. The nucleotide sequence is TGTGCCAGCAGCTTAGTTCCGGGATCGGTCGAGCAGTACTTC. Translated, it reads CASSLVPGSVEQYF.